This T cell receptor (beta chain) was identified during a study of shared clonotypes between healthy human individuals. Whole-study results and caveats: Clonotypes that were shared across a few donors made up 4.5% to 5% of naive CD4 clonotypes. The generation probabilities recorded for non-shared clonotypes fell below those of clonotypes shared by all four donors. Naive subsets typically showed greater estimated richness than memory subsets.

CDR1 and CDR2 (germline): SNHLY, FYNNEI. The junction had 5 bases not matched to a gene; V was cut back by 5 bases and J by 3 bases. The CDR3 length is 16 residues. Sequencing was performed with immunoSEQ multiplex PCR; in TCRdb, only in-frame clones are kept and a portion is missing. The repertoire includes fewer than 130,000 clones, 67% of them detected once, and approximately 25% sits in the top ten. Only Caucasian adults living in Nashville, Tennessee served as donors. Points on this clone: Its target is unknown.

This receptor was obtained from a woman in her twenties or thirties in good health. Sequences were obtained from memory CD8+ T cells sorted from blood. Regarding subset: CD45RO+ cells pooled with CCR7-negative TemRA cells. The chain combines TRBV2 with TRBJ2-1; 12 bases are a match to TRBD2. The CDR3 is CASSYLAGGIYNEQFF. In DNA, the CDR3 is TGTGCCAGCAGTTATCTAGCGGGAGGGATCTACAATGAGCAGTTCTTC.